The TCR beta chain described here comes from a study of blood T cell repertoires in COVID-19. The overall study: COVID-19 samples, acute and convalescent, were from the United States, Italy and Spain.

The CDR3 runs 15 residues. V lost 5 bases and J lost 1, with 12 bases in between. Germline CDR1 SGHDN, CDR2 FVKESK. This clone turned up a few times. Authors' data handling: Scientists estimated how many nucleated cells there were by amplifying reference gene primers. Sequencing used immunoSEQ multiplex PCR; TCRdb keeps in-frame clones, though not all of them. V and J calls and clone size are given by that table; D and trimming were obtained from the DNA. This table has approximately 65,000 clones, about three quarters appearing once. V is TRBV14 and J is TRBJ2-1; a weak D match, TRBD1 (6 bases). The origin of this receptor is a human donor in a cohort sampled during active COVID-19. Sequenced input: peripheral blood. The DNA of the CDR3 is TGTGCCAGCAGCACGCAACAGGGATCCTACAATGAGCAGTTCTTC. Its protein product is CASSTQQGSYNEQFF.